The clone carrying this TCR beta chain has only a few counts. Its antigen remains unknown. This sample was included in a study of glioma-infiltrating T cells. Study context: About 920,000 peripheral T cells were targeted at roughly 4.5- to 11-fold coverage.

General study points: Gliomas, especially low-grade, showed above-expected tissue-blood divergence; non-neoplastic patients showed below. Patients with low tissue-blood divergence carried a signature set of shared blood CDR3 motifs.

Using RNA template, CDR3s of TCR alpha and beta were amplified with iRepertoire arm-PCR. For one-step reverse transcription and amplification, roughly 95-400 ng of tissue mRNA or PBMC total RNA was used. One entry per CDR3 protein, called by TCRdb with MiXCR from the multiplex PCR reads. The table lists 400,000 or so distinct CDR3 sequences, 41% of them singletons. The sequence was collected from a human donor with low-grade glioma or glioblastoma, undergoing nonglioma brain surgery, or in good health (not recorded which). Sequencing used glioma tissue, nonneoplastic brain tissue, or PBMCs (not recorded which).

The CDR3 is CASTVDRGGSGANVLTF. The CDR3 bases are TGTGCCAGCACCGTAGACAGGGGGGGGTCTGGGGCCAACGTCCTGACTTTC. The gene calls are TRBV5-6 and TRBJ2-6; 9 nucleotides line up with TRBD1. This CDR3 comprises 17 residues. V lost 6 bases, J lost 1 base, and 8 bases stayed unmatched. Germline V gives CDR1 SGHDT, CDR2 YYEEEE. The entire variable domain, with the rest obtained from reference TRBV5-6 and TRBJ2-6, is as follows: DAGVTQSPTHLIKTRGQQVTLRCSPKSGHDTVSWYQQALGQGPQFIFQYYEEEERQRGNFPDRFSGHQFPNYSSELNVNALLLGDSALYLCASTVDRGGSGANVLTFGAGSRLTVL.